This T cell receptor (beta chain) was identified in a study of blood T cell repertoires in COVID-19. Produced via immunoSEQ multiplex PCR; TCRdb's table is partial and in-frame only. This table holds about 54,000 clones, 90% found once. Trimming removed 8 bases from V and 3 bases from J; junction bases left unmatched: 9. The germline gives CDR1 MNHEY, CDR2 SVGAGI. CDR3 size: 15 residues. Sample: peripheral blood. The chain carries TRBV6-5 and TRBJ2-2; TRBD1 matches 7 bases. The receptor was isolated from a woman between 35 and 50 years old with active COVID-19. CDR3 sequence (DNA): TGTGCCAGCGGAAGGGACAGCTTCTACACCGGGGAGCTGTTTTTT. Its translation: CASGRDSFYTGELFF.